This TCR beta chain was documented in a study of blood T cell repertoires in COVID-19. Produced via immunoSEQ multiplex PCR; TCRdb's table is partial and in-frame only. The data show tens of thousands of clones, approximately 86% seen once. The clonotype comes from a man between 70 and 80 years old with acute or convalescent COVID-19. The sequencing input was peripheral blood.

The CDR3 DNA follows: TGTGCCAGTAGTCCCACTCCCCAGGCTCCGAACACTGAAGCTTTCTTT. Translation gives CASSPTPQAPNTEAFF. J is TRBJ1-1 and V is TRBV19; D remains ambiguous. The CDR3 consists of 16 residues. CDR1 and CDR2 (germline): LNHDA, SQIVND (reference sequence). With 5 bases removed from V and 1 base from J, the gap between germline ends came to 17 bases.